The rows below give T cell receptor beta chains drawn from one sample of a study of technical replicates of blood from a handful of donors. The method was immunoSEQ multiplex PCR; TCRdb's version includes in-frame clones alone and lacks a portion of them. Of roughly 72,000 clones in the sample, around 90% were seen once. Sequencing was done on a sample of T cells isolated from PBMCs. All receptors derive from a human donor in good health. Both conserved end residues are part of each CDR3. Each record gives: CDR3 protein, CDR3 DNA, V gene, D gene, J gene, clone size. The D gene is left open where the match is weak. Part of the rows lack a size; the others show once, few, many or a class for expanded clones.

CDR3: CASSVATQVVSGYTF
DNA: TGTGCCAGCAGCGTAGCTACACAGGTAGTCAGTGGCTACACCTTC
V: TRBV9
D: NA
J: TRBJ1-2
size: NA

CDR3: CAGQTASQETQYF
DNA: TGTGCCGGACAGACAGCGTCCCAAGAGACCCAGTACTTC
V: TRBV7-9
D: NA
J: TRBJ2-5
size: NA

CDR3: CSVEQAYEQYF
DNA: TGCAGCGTCGAACAGGCCTACGAGCAGTACTTC
V: TRBV29-1
D: NA
J: TRBJ2-7
size: NA

CDR3: CASSKDGITGYEQYF
DNA: TGTGCCAGCAGCAAAGACGGGATCACCGGTTACGAGCAGTACTTC
V: TRBV7-2
D: NA
J: TRBJ2-7
size: NA

CDR3: CASRQGFEAFF
DNA: TGTGCCAGCAGGCAGGGGTTTGAAGCTTTCTTT
V: TRBV6-5
D: NA
J: TRBJ1-1
size: NA

CDR3: CASSPSGFAVTEAFF
DNA: TGTGCCAGCTCACCATCAGGTTTTGCTGTCACTGAAGCTTTCTTT
V: TRBV18
D: NA
J: TRBJ1-1
size: NA

CDR3: CASSVDPRTSNEQFF
DNA: TGTGCCAGCAGCGTAGATCCCCGGACTAGCAATGAGCAGTTCTTC
V: TRBV9
D: TRBD2
J: TRBJ2-1
size: NA

CDR3: CASSLVSVEAFF
DNA: TGTGCCAGCAGCTTAGTCTCGGTGGAAGCTTTCTTT
V: TRBV11-2
D: NA
J: TRBJ1-1
size: few

CDR3: CASRGADTQYF
DNA: TGTGCCAGTAGGGGAGCGGATACGCAGTATTTT
V: TRBV19
D: NA
J: TRBJ2-3
size: once

CDR3: CASSLLAGYTDTQYF
DNA: TGCGCCAGCAGCTTACTAGCGGGGTACACAGATACGCAGTATTTT
V: TRBV5-1
D: TRBD2
J: TRBJ2-3
size: NA

CDR3: CASSLEPGVSGYTF
DNA: TGTGCCAGCAGTCTAGAGCCCGGAGTAAGCGGCTACACCTTC
V: TRBV6-4
D: NA
J: TRBJ1-2
size: NA

CDR3: CASSLVQREGTNEQFF
DNA: TGTGCCAGCAGCTTAGTGCAGCGGGAGGGTACAAATGAGCAGTTCTTC
V: TRBV7-8
D: TRBD2
J: TRBJ2-1
size: few

CDR3: CSVVLFETNTGELFF
DNA: TGCAGCGTCGTGCTGTTCGAGACTAACACCGGGGAGCTGTTTTTT
V: TRBV29-1
D: NA
J: TRBJ2-2
size: NA

CDR3: CASSFPGTGELFF
DNA: TGTGCCAGCAGCTTTCCGGGCACCGGGGAGCTGTTTTTT
V: TRBV7-9
D: NA
J: TRBJ2-2
size: NA

CDR3: CASSLGSGNTDTQYF
DNA: TGTGCCAGCAGCTTGGGTAGCGGGAATACAGATACGCAGTATTTT
V: TRBV5-8
D: TRBD2
J: TRBJ2-3
size: NA

CDR3: CATGQGYSGNTIYF
DNA: TGTGCCACTGGACAGGGTTACTCTGGAAACACCATATATTTT
V: TRBV19
D: TRBD1
J: TRBJ1-3
size: NA

CDR3: CSGKDGAEAFF
DNA: TGCAGCGGTAAGGACGGGGCTGAAGCTTTCTTT
V: TRBV29-1
D: NA
J: TRBJ1-1
size: NA

CDR3: CASSFPDLGVNQPQHF
DNA: TGTGCCAGCAGTTTCCCCGACCTAGGGGTGAATCAGCCCCAGCATTTT
V: TRBV28
D: NA
J: TRBJ1-5
size: NA

CDR3: CASSVLALSYNEQFF
DNA: TGTGCCAGCAGCGTCCTAGCGCTATCCTACAATGAGCAGTTCTTC
V: TRBV9
D: NA
J: TRBJ2-1
size: NA

CDR3: CASSLSRLQETQYF
DNA: TGTGCCAGCAGTTTATCCAGACTTCAAGAGACCCAGTACTTC
V: TRBV28
D: NA
J: TRBJ2-5
size: NA

CDR3: CASSANRENTEAFF
DNA: TGTGCCAGCAGTGCGAACAGGGAGAACACTGAAGCTTTCTTT
V: TRBV27
D: NA
J: TRBJ1-1
size: few

CDR3: CASSVIQGRVWDEQFF
DNA: TGTGCCAGCAGTGTCATCCAGGGGCGGGTTTGGGATGAGCAGTTCTTC
V: TRBV25-1
D: NA
J: TRBJ2-1
size: NA

CDR3: CASSYNSGSDGYTF
DNA: TGTGCCAGCAGCTACAACTCAGGGTCAGATGGCTACACCTTC
V: TRBV5-6
D: NA
J: TRBJ1-2
size: NA

CDR3: CARTNRTGTASYEQYF
DNA: TGTGCCAGGACCAACCGCACCGGGACTGCTTCCTACGAGCAGTACTTC
V: TRBV21-1
D: NA
J: TRBJ2-7
size: NA

CDR3: CASSSPGQGFHGYTF
DNA: TGTGCCAGCAGTTCCCCGGGACAGGGTTTTCACGGCTACACCTTC
V: TRBV27
D: TRBD1
J: TRBJ1-2
size: once

CDR3: CASSPRDSPLHF
DNA: TGTGCCAGCAGCCCCCGAGATTCACCCCTCCACTTT
V: TRBV9
D: NA
J: TRBJ1-6
size: NA

CDR3: CASSLFTGEGVNEQYF
DNA: TGTGCCAGCAGTTTATTTACTGGGGAGGGGGTGAACGAGCAGTACTTC
V: TRBV28
D: NA
J: TRBJ2-7
size: NA

CDR3: CASSPPGKDEQYF
DNA: TGTGCCAGCAGCCCCCCGGGGAAGGACGAGCAGTACTTC
V: TRBV9
D: NA
J: TRBJ2-7
size: NA

CDR3: CASSLKLAGENTGELFF
DNA: TGTGCCAGCAGCTTAAAACTAGCGGGAGAAAACACCGGGGAGCTGTTTTTT
V: TRBV7-3
D: TRBD2
J: TRBJ2-2
size: once

CDR3: CATSRDPAGGTEKLFF
DNA: TGTGCCACCAGCAGAGATCCGGCGGGGGGAACTGAAAAACTGTTTTTT
V: TRBV15
D: NA
J: TRBJ1-4
size: NA

CDR3: CASSHRQTITQETQYF
DNA: TGTGCCAGCAGCCACCGACAGACGATTACACAAGAGACCCAGTACTTC
V: TRBV7-6
D: NA
J: TRBJ2-5
size: NA

CDR3: CASSHGQGFYGYTF
DNA: TGTGCCAGCAGTCACGGACAGGGCTTTTATGGCTACACCTTC
V: TRBV27
D: TRBD1
J: TRBJ1-2
size: NA

CDR3: CASSATSGRNTDTQYF
DNA: TGCGCCAGCAGCGCGACTAGCGGGAGAAACACAGATACGCAGTATTTT
V: TRBV5-1
D: TRBD2
J: TRBJ2-3
size: once

CDR3: CASSVYAGGPYEQYF
DNA: TGTGCCAGCAGCGTATATGCGGGAGGGCCCTACGAGCAGTACTTC
V: TRBV9
D: TRBD2
J: TRBJ2-7
size: NA

CDR3: CAIHGGQPQHF
DNA: TGTGCCATCCACGGGGGACAGCCCCAGCATTTT
V: TRBV6-5
D: NA
J: TRBJ1-5
size: NA

CDR3: CATKTGINIPTEAFF
DNA: TGTGCCACTAAGACCGGGATAAATATTCCCACTGAAGCTTTCTTT
V: TRBV21-1
D: NA
J: TRBJ1-1
size: NA

CDR3: CASSPTFLRQEQYF
DNA: TGTGCCAGCAGCCCCACATTCCTGAGGCAAGAGCAGTACTTC
V: TRBV6-5
D: NA
J: TRBJ2-7
size: NA

CDR3: CASSYRGSETQYF
DNA: TGTGCCAGCAGTTATCGGGGGAGTGAGACCCAGTACTTC
V: TRBV6-6
D: NA
J: TRBJ2-5
size: NA

CDR3: CAWSKETESGELFF
DNA: TGTGCCTGGAGTAAGGAGACAGAATCCGGGGAGCTGTTTTTT
V: TRBV30
D: NA
J: TRBJ2-2
size: NA

CDR3: CASSLSGDSGYTF
DNA: TGTGCCAGCAGTTTGTCAGGGGATTCTGGCTACACCTTC
V: TRBV27
D: NA
J: TRBJ1-2
size: NA

CDR3: CASSSGQDFYEQYF
DNA: TGCGCCAGCAGCAGTGGACAGGATTTTTACGAGCAGTACTTC
V: TRBV5-1
D: TRBD1
J: TRBJ2-7
size: NA